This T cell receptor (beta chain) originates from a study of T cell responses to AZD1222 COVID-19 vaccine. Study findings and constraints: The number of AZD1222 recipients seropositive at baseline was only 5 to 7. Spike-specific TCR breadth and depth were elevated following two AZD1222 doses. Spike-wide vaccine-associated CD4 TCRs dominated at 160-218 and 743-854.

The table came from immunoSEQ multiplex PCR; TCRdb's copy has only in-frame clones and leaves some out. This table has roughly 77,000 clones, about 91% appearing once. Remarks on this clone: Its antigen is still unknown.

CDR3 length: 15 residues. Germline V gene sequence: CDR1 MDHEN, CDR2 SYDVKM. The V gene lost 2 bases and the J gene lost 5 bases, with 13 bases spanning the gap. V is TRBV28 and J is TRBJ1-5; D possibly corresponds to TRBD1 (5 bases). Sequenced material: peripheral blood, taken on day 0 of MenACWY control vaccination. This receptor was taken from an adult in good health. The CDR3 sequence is CASSLGASGDQPQHF. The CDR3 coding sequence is TGTGCCAGCAGTTTAGGGGCGTCCGGGGATCAGCCCCAGCATTTT.